Listed below are T cell receptor beta chains from one sample, sequenced in a study of persistence of HIV-infected CD4 T cells. These receptors' antigens are unknown. This table comes from immunoSEQ multiplex PCR, and its TCRdb copy is limited to in-frame clones, with some not included. The table has 35,000 to 40,000 clones, 87% seen once; the top ten hold approximately 1.3%. The specimen was CD4+ T cells sorted from PBMCs after roughly 18-hour stimulation, collected from a patient who received antiretroviral therapy. These TCRs come from an adult man with HIV who was CMV-seropositive. Both conserved end residues are part of each CDR3. D genes are given only for firm matches. Clone size appears in some rows only: once, few, many, or a class for an expanded clone.

v_call	j_call	clone_size	d_call	cdr3_nt	cdr3_aa
TRBV5-1	TRBJ2-7	.	.	TGCGCCAGCAGCTTGGTACAGGACGGCTACGAGCAGTACTTC	CASSLVQDGYEQYF
TRBV5-4	TRBJ1-6	.	.	TGTGCCAGCAGCCTGTGGGGAAGTGCTTCACCCCTCCACTTT	CASSLWGSASPLHF
TRBV6-2/TRBV6-3	TRBJ1-5	.	.	TGTGCCAGCAGTTACAGATTTGGGTATCAGCCCCAGCATTTT	CASSYRFGYQPQHF
TRBV15	TRBJ2-7	.	TRBD2	TGTGCCACCAGCAGAGGGAGGGGTCAACTAGCGGGAACCTACGAGCAGTACTTC	CATSRGRGQLAGTYEQYF
TRBV27	TRBJ2-2	once	.	TGTGCCAGCAGTTTTCGTGACAGCAACACCGGGGAGCTGTTTTTT	CASSFRDSNTGELFF
TRBV20-1	TRBJ1-1	.	.	TGCAGTGCTAGAGAAGTAACTGAAGCTTTCTTT	CSAREVTEAFF
TRBV6-5	TRBJ1-4	.	TRBD1	TGTGCCACTCGCGGGACAGCCACTAATGAAAAACTGTTTTTT	CATRGTATNEKLFF
TRBV4-2	TRBJ1-1	.	.	TGTGCCAGCAGCCAAGATCCGAAAGGAGACACTGAAGCTTTCTTT	CASSQDPKGDTEAFF
TRBV28	TRBJ2-2	.	.	TGTGCCAGCAGTTTCCTCCGCTCGGGGCAGGGGAACACCGGGGAGCTGTTTTTT	CASSFLRSGQGNTGELFF
TRBV27	TRBJ2-6	.	.	TGTGCCAGCAGTTCTGGGGGCGCTGGGGCCAACGTCCTGACTTTC	CASSSGGAGANVLTF
TRBV6-1	TRBJ1-5	.	TRBD1	TGTGCCAGCAGTGATAGAAGAATCGGGACAGGGGACTATAGCAATCAGCCCCAGCATTTT	CASSDRRIGTGDYSNQPQHF
TRBV28	TRBJ2-1	.	TRBD1	TGTGCCAGCAGTTTCGTTGGACAGGGGACTTACAATGAGCAGTTCTTC	CASSFVGQGTYNEQFF
TRBV4-1	TRBJ1-4	.	.	TGCGCCAGCAGCCAAGATTCGCGGGGAGGGACTAATGAAAAACTGTTTTTT	CASSQDSRGGTNEKLFF
TRBV2	TRBJ2-1	.	TRBD1	TGTGCCAGCACCCGGGACAGCGCCGCAGGTGAGCAGTTCTTC	CASTRDSAAGEQFF
TRBV19	TRBJ1-4	.	.	TGTGCCAGTAGTGGCCGAGCTAATGAAAAACTGTTTTTT	CASSGRANEKLFF
TRBV5-8	TRBJ2-3	.	TRBD1	TGTGCCAGCAGCTTACAGGGGGGACTTACAGATACGCAGTATTTT	CASSLQGGLTDTQYF
TRBV24-1	TRBJ2-3	.	.	TGTGCCACCAGTGATGCCGGGGCTCTTGTCCGGCAGTATTTT	CATSDAGALVRQYF
TRBV15	TRBJ2-1	.	TRBD2	TGTGCCACCAGCAGACCCGGACTAGCGGGAGGGCGTAGTAAAAATGAGCAGTTCTTC	CATSRPGLAGGRSKNEQFF
TRBV20-1	TRBJ1-5	.	.	TGCAGTGCTAACACGAATCAGCCCCAGCATTTT	CSANTNQPQHF
TRBV28	TRBJ2-5	.	.	TGTGCCAGCAGTTTGGGAAGGATTGAGACCCAGTACTTC	CASSLGRIETQYF
TRBV1	TRBJ2-3	once	.	TGCACCAGCAGCCCCCGGGACATCACCACAGATACGCAGTATTTT	CTSSPRDITTDTQYF
TRBV10-1	TRBJ2-7	.	.	TGCGCCAGCAGTCCCGGGACGGTTTCCTACGAGCAGTACTTC	CASSPGTVSYEQYF
TRBV7-3	TRBJ2-2	.	TRBD2	TGTGCCAGCAGCTTTAGCGGGGGACCGAACACCGGGGAGCTGTTTTTT	CASSFSGGPNTGELFF
TRBV10-1	TRBJ2-6	.	.	TGCGCCAGCAGTGAGTCGATAGGGACAGGGGCCAACGTCCTGACTTTC	CASSESIGTGANVLTF
TRBV25-1	TRBJ2-7	.	.	TGTGCCAGCAGTGAATATGGGAGGAAAGGCGGCGAGCAGTACTTC	CASSEYGRKGGEQYF
TRBV19	TRBJ1-1	few	.	TGTGCCAGTAGTATTCTACACAACACTGAAGCTTTCTTT	CASSILHNTEAFF
TRBV12-5	TRBJ2-2	.	TRBD2	TGTGCTAGTGGTTTGGTACTAGCGGGAGTAATGACCGGGGAGCTGTTTTTT	CASGLVLAGVMTGELFF
TRBV7-8	TRBJ2-2	.	TRBD1	TGTGCCAGTGCCAAGGGACAGGGGTCGAACACCGGGGAGCTGTTTTTT	CASAKGQGSNTGELFF
TRBV28	TRBJ1-1	.	.	TGTGCCAGCAGTCCCTGGAAGAACACTGAAGCTTTCTTT	CASSPWKNTEAFF
TRBV5-4	TRBJ1-2	.	.	TGTGCCAGCAGCTTGAAGGGCAGGGGTACCTATGGCTACACCTTC	CASSLKGRGTYGYTF
TRBV19	TRBJ2-3	.	.	TGTGCCAGTAGTATAAACGGTCCTAGCACAGATACGCAGTATTTT	CASSINGPSTDTQYF
TRBV30	TRBJ1-5	.	.	TGTGCCTGGAGTGTAGGCGGGGGAAGCAATCAGCCCCAGCATTTT	CAWSVGGGSNQPQHF
TRBV10-3	TRBJ2-7	.	TRBD1	TGTGCCACCGACCATAGACAGGGCTCTTACGAGCAGTACTTC	CATDHRQGSYEQYF
TRBV5-6	TRBJ1-2	.	.	TGTGCCAGCAGCTTGGAGAGGGGACTTGGCTACACCTTC	CASSLERGLGYTF
TRBV7-6	TRBJ1-3	once	.	TGTGCCAGCACCTACGCCGCGGCCCCTGGAAACACCATATATTTT	CASTYAAAPGNTIYF
TRBV27	TRBJ1-1	.	.	TGTGCCAGCAGTCGCCCGACCGGGACACAATTGAACACTGAAGCTTTCTTT	CASSRPTGTQLNTEAFF
TRBV7-2	TRBJ2-2	.	.	TGTGCCAGCAGCTTAGTAGGTAGCGGTAACACCGGGGAGCTGTTTTTT	CASSLVGSGNTGELFF
TRBV10-3	TRBJ1-5	.	TRBD1	TGTGCCATCAGGGACGGTGACAGGGGCAACAATCAGCCCCAGCATTTT	CAIRDGDRGNNQPQHF
TRBV19	TRBJ2-2	.	TRBD2	TGTGCCAGTAGTACACCGGGGTGGACTAGCGGGGCCGGGGAGCTGTTTTTT	CASSTPGWTSGAGELFF